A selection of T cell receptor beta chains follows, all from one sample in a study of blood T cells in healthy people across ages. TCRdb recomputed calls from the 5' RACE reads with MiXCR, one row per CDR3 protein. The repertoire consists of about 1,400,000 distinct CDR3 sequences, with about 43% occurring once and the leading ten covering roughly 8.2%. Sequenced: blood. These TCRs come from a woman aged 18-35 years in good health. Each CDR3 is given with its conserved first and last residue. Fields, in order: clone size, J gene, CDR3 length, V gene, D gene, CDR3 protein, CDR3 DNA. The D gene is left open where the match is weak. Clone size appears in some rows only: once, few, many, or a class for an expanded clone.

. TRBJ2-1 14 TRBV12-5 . CASARQFGSDEQFF TGTGCTAGTGCGAGACAGTTTGGATCCGATGAGCAGTTCTTC
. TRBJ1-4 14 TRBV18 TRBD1 CASSPSGTEEKLFF TGTGCCAGCTCACCATCCGGGACAGAAGAAAAACTGTTTTTT
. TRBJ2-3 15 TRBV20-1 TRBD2 CSAGTSGLNTDTQYF TGCAGTGCCGGGACTAGCGGGTTGAACACAGATACGCAGTATTTT
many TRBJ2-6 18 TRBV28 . CASSSVHYESSGANVLTF TGTGCCAGCAGTTCGGTCCACTACGAAAGCTCTGGGGCCAACGTCCTGACTTTC
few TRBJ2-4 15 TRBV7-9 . CASSLDQVAKNIQYF TGTGCCAGCAGCTTAGATCAAGTAGCCAAAAACATTCAGTACTTC
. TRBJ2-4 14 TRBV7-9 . CASSAGTIKNIQYF TGTGCCAGCAGCGCGGGGACAATCAAAAACATTCAGTACTTC
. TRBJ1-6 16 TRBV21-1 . CASSDEQGFDNSPLHF TGTGCCAGCAGCGATGAACAGGGGTTCGATAATTCACCCCTCCACTTT
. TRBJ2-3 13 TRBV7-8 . CASSLALPDTQYF TGTGCCAGCAGCTTAGCGCTCCCAGATACGCAGTATTTT
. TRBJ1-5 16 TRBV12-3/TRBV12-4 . CATGAYSLHSNQPQHF TGTGCCACCGGGGCCTACTCGTTACATAGCAATCAGCCCCAGCATTTT
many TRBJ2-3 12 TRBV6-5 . CASTDSTDTQYF TGTGCCAGCACGGACTCAACAGATACGCAGTATTTT
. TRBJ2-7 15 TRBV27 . CASSSSPGGPHEQYF TGTGCCAGCAGTTCCTCCCCCGGGGGTCCCCACGAGCAGTACTTC
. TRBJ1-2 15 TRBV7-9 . CASSTRGGLNYGYTF TGTGCCAGCAGCACCCGGGGGGGCCTAAACTATGGCTACACCTTC
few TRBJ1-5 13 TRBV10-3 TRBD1 CAIRQGAGQPQHF TGTGCCATCAGACAGGGGGCCGGACAGCCCCAGCATTTT
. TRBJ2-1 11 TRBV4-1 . CASMAYNKQFF TGCGCCAGCATGGCCTACAATAAGCAGTTCTTC
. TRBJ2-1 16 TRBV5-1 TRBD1 CASSLAGGAVRDEQFF TGCGCCAGCAGCTTGGCAGGGGGCGCGGTTAGGGATGAGCAGTTCTTC
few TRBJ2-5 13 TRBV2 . CASTAEYQETQYF TGTGCCAGCACGGCGGAGTACCAAGAGACCCAGTACTTC
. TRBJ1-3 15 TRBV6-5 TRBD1 CASSPGGSAGNTIYF TGTGCCAGCAGTCCAGGGGGGAGCGCTGGAAACACCATATATTTT
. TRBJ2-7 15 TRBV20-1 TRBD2 CSARERLAGNHEQYF TGCAGTGCTAGAGAGCGGCTAGCGGGGAACCACGAGCAGTACTTC
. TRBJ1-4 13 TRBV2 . CASSVNLNGKLFF TGTGCCAGCAGTGTTAACCTTAATGGAAAACTGTTTTTT
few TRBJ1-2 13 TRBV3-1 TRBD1 CASSQDWTGGYTF TGTGCCAGCAGCCAAGATTGGACAGGGGGCTACACCTTC
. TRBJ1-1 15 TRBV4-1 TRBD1 CASSQDPLGGPEAFF TGCGCCAGCAGCCAAGATCCGCTAGGGGGCCCTGAAGCTTTCTTT